The clone carrying this T cell receptor (beta chain) was counted between two and nine times. Its antigen is unidentified. Each CDR3 protein gets one entry after TCRdb re-called the reads with MiXCR. The sample lists almost 550,000 distinct CDR3 sequences; approximately 15% were seen once. The sample is drawn from a study of T cell repertoires in cytomegalovirus infection. Study-level findings and limits: Based on cumulative public TCR beta family frequency, carriers of CMV plus the relevant HLA were identified. Clonotype analysis showed dominance of the ex vivo response by HLA-C-restricted CMV-specific TCR beta clonotypes.

CDR3 length: 17 residues. After removal of 0 bases from V and 4 bases from J, the junction contained 9 bases not matched to a gene. CDR1 MGHRA and CDR2 YSYEKL come from the germline V gene. Sequencing input: CD8+ T cells from PBMCs. V gene TRBV4-1 combines with J gene TRBJ1-1, with 9 bases aligning to TRBD1. The TCR was taken from a human donor in good health (CMV status not recorded). Some clones in this sample may be carry-over from other donors' samples. CDR3 sequence (DNA): TGCGCCAGCAGCCAAGAGAGACAGGGGGTCGGGGTCACTGAAGCTTTCTTT. It encodes CASSQERQGVGVTEAFF.